This TCR beta chain came from a study of T-cell reconstitution after alpha-beta-depleted transplantation in children. Per germline, CDR1 SGHRS and CDR2 YFSETQ. The CDR3 spans 19 residues. V shed 3 bases, J shed 5 bases, and the junction held 16 bases outside the gene matches. The study, taken as a whole, reports: Some patients showed high day-60 TCRbeta diversity, which derived from surviving recipient T cells and thymic progenitors. At around two months after transplant, the alpha-beta T cells were reportedly derived from several hundred expanded clones that came from non-depleted graft cells. T-cell counts and diversity at one year post-transplant came mainly from newly produced T cells.

Unique molecular identifiers featured in how the TCRbeta library was prepared. TCRdb passed the PCR reads through MiXCR, listing each CDR3 protein once. The repertoire holds about a million distinct CDR3 sequences, with about 29% as singletons. In this sample, this clonotype turned up a few times. Its antigen is undetermined. This sequence joins TRBV5-1 and TRBJ2-1; 11 bases match TRBD2. This TCR derives from a boy in the first two years of life who had a stem cell transplant for SCID, so the T cells may come from the graft donor. The starting material was PBMCs, mostly from graft donor cells, obtained 360 days after TCRalphabeta/CD19-depleted stem cell transplant. In nucleotides, the CDR3 is TGCGCCAGCAGCTCCGCGACTAGCGGGGTAACCGGCACACACAATGAGCAGTTCTTC. Translated, it gives CASSSATSGVTGTHNEQFF.